Listed below are T cell receptor beta chains from one sample, sequenced in a study of blood T cell repertoires in COVID-19. The table came from immunoSEQ multiplex PCR; TCRdb's copy has only in-frame clones and leaves some out. Here the sample spans approximately 310,000 clones, over 75% being singletons. The source material was peripheral blood. These receptors were obtained from a man aged 45 to 65 with active or convalescent COVID-19. CDR3s include the opening cysteine and the closing phenylalanine or tryptophan. D genes are given only for firm matches. Clone size is stated in some rows and not others, as once, few, many or a class when expanded.

D gene,J gene,clone size,V gene,CDR3 protein,CDR3 DNA
-,TRBJ1-1,-,TRBV30,CAWSPQTAGTETFF,TGTGCCTGGAGTCCTCAGACAGCGGGAACTGAAACTTTCTTT
TRBD1,TRBJ1-3,-,TRBV7-8,CASSLGRTGFGNTIYF,TGTGCCAGCAGCTTGGGGCGGACAGGATTTGGAAACACCATATATTTT
-,TRBJ1-6,-,TRBV9,CASNPGQVDSPLHF,TGTGCCAGCAACCCTGGGCAGGTAGATTCACCCCTCCACTTT
TRBD1,TRBJ1-1,-,TRBV7-8,CASSSSGQENTEAFF,TGTGCCAGCAGCTCCTCCGGACAGGAGAACACTGAAGCTTTCTTT
TRBD1,TRBJ1-1,few,TRBV5-1,CASSLLKTGGGHTEAFF,TGCGCCAGCAGCTTGTTAAAGACAGGGGGCGGACACACTGAAGCTTTCTTT
-,TRBJ1-1,once,TRBV5-1,CASSLGQASMNTEAFF,TGCGCCAGCAGCTTGGGGCAGGCCTCGATGAACACTGAAGCTTTCTTT
-,TRBJ2-2,-,TRBV9,CASSVGGSHSGELFF,TGTGCCAGCAGCGTAGGGGGCTCCCACTCCGGGGAGCTGTTTTTT
TRBD1,TRBJ2-1,-,TRBV6-6,CASGPGQGRLFF,TGTGCCAGTGGGCCGGGACAGGGAAGGCTGTTCTTC
-,TRBJ1-4,once,TRBV28,CASSSGGGNLREKLFF,TGTGCCAGCAGTTCGGGGGGGGGCAACCTCCGGGAAAAACTGTTTTTT
-,TRBJ2-5,-,TRBV28,CASSLTLAQETQYF,TGTGCCAGCAGTTTAACGCTAGCTCAGGAGACCCAGTACTTC
TRBD1,TRBJ2-5,many,TRBV2,CASRAGTGKETQYF,TGTGCCAGCAGGGCCGGGACAGGGAAAGAGACCCAGTACTTC
TRBD1,TRBJ2-3,-,TRBV24-1,CATSETPGQGDTQYF,TGTGCCACCAGTGAAACACCGGGACAGGGTGATACGCAGTATTTT
TRBD1,TRBJ2-1,-,TRBV24-1,CATTGQGVRLWNNEQFF,TGTGCCACCACTGGACAGGGGGTACGGCTATGGAACAATGAGCAGTTCTTC
-,TRBJ1-1,-,TRBV28,CASSPQRGGITEAFF,TGTGCCAGCAGTCCACAACGAGGAGGAATCACTGAAGCTTTCTTT
-,TRBJ1-1,-,TRBV6-5,CASRKTGLTEAFF,TGTGCCAGCAGAAAAACAGGGCTCACTGAAGCTTTCTTT
-,TRBJ2-3,-,TRBV7-8,CASSPFTDTQYF,TGTGCCAGCAGCCCTTTCACAGATACGCAGTATTTT
TRBD2,TRBJ2-3,-,TRBV3-1/TRBV3-2,CASSPTGREDTQYF,TGTGCCAGCAGCCCAACCGGGAGGGAAGATACGCAGTATTTT
TRBD1,TRBJ1-1,-,TRBV5-5,CASSGVQGSTEAFF,TGTGCCAGCAGCGGCGTACAGGGGAGCACTGAAGCTTTCTTT
TRBD1,TRBJ2-1,few,TRBV5-4,CASSYDRGGEQFF,TGTGCCAGCAGCTACGACAGGGGCGGTGAGCAGTTCTTC
-,TRBJ1-4,-,TRBV18,CASSRTESNEKLFF,TGTGCCAGCTCTCGGACAGAATCTAATGAAAAACTGTTTTTT
TRBD2,TRBJ2-2,-,TRBV7-6,CASSLRLAGGELFF,TGTGCCAGCAGCTTAAGACTAGCGGGCGGGGAGCTGTTTTTT
TRBD1,TRBJ1-1,-,TRBV5-1,CASSPLGTANTEAFF,TGCGCCAGCAGCCCCCTAGGGACAGCGAACACTGAAGCTTTCTTT
TRBD1,TRBJ1-6,-,TRBV18,CASSSPRQGSTSPPLHF,TGTGCCAGCTCATCCCCGCGACAGGGATCGACTTCTCCACCCCTCCACTTT
-,TRBJ1-2,-,TRBV5-1,CASRGPPGMGGYTF,TGCGCCAGCAGAGGTCCGCCAGGGATGGGGGGCTACACCTTC
TRBD2,TRBJ2-3,once,TRBV27,CASSLQLAGGPRTDTQYF,TGTGCCAGCAGTTTACAGCTAGCGGGGGGGCCTAGGACAGATACGCAGTATTTT
-,TRBJ1-2,-,TRBV27,CASSVRQPPISGYTF,TGTGCCAGCAGTGTTCGACAGCCCCCAATCTCAGGCTACACCTTC
-,TRBJ1-6,-,TRBV6-5,CASSSQDPNSPLHF,TGTGCCAGCAGTTCGCAGGATCCCAATTCACCCCTCCACTTT
TRBD1,TRBJ1-4,-,TRBV2,CASSGTGGSEKLFF,TGTGCCAGCAGTGGAACAGGGGGGAGTGAAAAACTGTTTTTT
-,TRBJ2-1,-,TRBV7-9,CASSQPSGVQFF,TGTGCCAGCAGCCAGCCGTCGGGGGTCCAGTTCTTC
TRBD1,TRBJ2-2,-,TRBV18,CASSPRQGINTGELFF,TGTGCCAGCTCACCTAGACAGGGAATTAACACCGGGGAGCTGTTTTTT
TRBD2,TRBJ2-1,-,TRBV27,CASSSKRGAANEQFF,TGTGCCAGCAGTTCAAAGCGGGGGGCCGCCAATGAGCAGTTCTTC
-,TRBJ1-5,-,TRBV4-3,CASSQDKLIRPQHF,TGCGCCAGCAGCCAAGATAAATTGATCAGACCCCAGCATTTT
TRBD2,TRBJ2-3,-,TRBV10-3,CAITSGGTDTQYF,TGTGCCATCACTAGCGGGGGAACAGATACGCAGTATTTT
-,TRBJ1-3,-,TRBV3-1/TRBV3-2,CASSHPIFSGNTIYF,TGTGCCAGCAGCCATCCCATTTTCTCTGGAAACACCATATATTTT
TRBD1,TRBJ1-6,-,TRBV6-5,CASSYRGQAKNSPLHF,TGTGCCAGCAGTTACCGGGGACAGGCAAAAAATTCACCCCTCCACTTT
-,TRBJ1-2,-,TRBV18,CASSPPDRPNYGYTF,TGTGCCAGCTCACCACCAGACAGGCCTAACTATGGCTACACCTTC
TRBD1,TRBJ1-2,-,TRBV29-1,CSVGGTGGYGYTF,TGCAGCGTTGGGGGGACAGGTGGCTATGGCTACACCTTC
-,TRBJ2-5,-,TRBV6-5,CASRTRSETQYF,TGTGCCAGCAGAACTAGGTCGGAGACCCAGTACTTC
-,TRBJ2-7,few,TRBV6-5,CASSYSFTQPYEQYF,TGTGCCAGCAGTTACTCGTTTACACAACCCTACGAGCAGTACTTC
TRBD2,TRBJ2-3,-,TRBV28,CASSTILAGGDTQYF,TGTGCCAGCAGCACCATTCTAGCGGGAGGGGATACGCAGTATTTT
TRBD1,TRBJ2-7,-,TRBV7-6,CASSLGVDRGDLSYEQYF,TGTGCCAGCAGCTTAGGAGTGGACAGGGGGGATCTCTCCTACGAGCAGTACTTC
TRBD2,TRBJ2-4,-,TRBV4-2,CASSQEGPFSGRALAKNIQYF,TGTGCCAGCAGCCAAGAGGGCCCCTTTAGCGGGAGGGCCCTAGCCAAAAACATTCAGTACTTC
-,TRBJ2-7,-,TRBV6-5,CASSYRDNQPYEQYF,TGTGCCAGCAGTTACAGGGACAATCAGCCCTACGAGCAGTACTTC
TRBD2,TRBJ2-1,-,TRBV9,CASSVGDYNNEQFF,TGTGCCAGCAGCGTTGGGGACTACAACAATGAGCAGTTCTTC
-,TRBJ2-7,once,TRBV18,CASSHTGYYEQYF,TGTGCCAGCTCACACACAGGCTACTACGAGCAGTACTTC
TRBD2,TRBJ2-3,-,TRBV28,CASSTQGLASDTQYF,TGTGCCAGCAGCACCCAGGGACTAGCCTCAGATACGCAGTATTTT
TRBD1,TRBJ1-2,-,TRBV14,CASSQDRGQGDYGYTF,TGTGCCAGCAGCCAAGATCGGGGACAGGGTGACTATGGCTACACCTTC
TRBD2,TRBJ2-7,-,TRBV7-2,CASSLVASGGSYEQYF,TGTGCCAGCAGCTTAGTTGCTAGCGGGGGATCCTACGAGCAGTACTTC
-,TRBJ1-2,-,TRBV2,CASSATGPYGYTF,TGTGCCAGCAGCGCCACAGGCCCCTATGGCTACACCTTC
-,TRBJ2-1,-,TRBV7-9,CASSPRGSSNEQFF,TGTGCCAGCAGCCCCCGTGGGTCTAGCAATGAGCAGTTCTTC
TRBD1,TRBJ1-5,-,TRBV30,CAWGTRGDQPQHF,TGTGCCTGGGGAACCAGGGGGGATCAGCCCCAGCATTTT
-,TRBJ2-3,-,TRBV18,CASSSSDTQYF,TGTGCCAGCTCATCATCAGATACGCAGTATTTT